Presented here are 12 T cell receptor beta chains from one specimen sequenced in a study of cytomegalovirus exposure and HLA in healthy donors (dated by TCRdb to between 2016 and 2019). Library generation was performed with the immunoSEQ multiplex PCR assay. The multiplex PCR relied on a mix of 60 forward primers for TCR Vbeta segments and 13 reverse primers for TCR Jbeta segments. Entries here come from immuneACCESS through TCRdb and include only in-frame sequences with V and J called. Some clones fail to appear in such tables; in the studies checked, an unresolved V gene covers under half of the shortfall, and the cause of the remainder is unknown. In all, the sample holds 80,000 to 100,000 clones, and 55% to 85% of those were seen once. The ten largest clones add up to 16% of the sample. The source material was PBMCs. These receptors were obtained from a woman under 30 in good health and CMV-seropositive.

The genes are TRBV5-5 and TRBJ2-1; D remains ambiguous. The CDR3 has 14 amino acids. V was shortened by 1 base and J by 4 bases, with 9 bases between the two germline ends. CDR1 and CDR2 (germline): SGHKS, YYEKEE (reference sequence). The CDR3 spells CASSLNAVYNEQFF. CDR3 bases: TGTGCCAGCAGCTTGAATGCAGTATACAATGAGCAGTTCTTC.

This clone was observed a few times. The rearrangement joins TRBV18 to TRBJ1-4; the D is unclear. Per germline, CDR1 KGHSH and CDR2 LQKENI. The CDR3 is 12 residues long. The V end was cut by 11 bases, the J end by 8 bases, with 15 bases between. CDR3 in amino acids: CAARGQAEKLFF. Written as DNA, the CDR3 is TGTGCCGCCAGAGGGCAGGCGGAAAAACTGTTTTTT.

The CDR3 DNA follows: TGCAGCGTTGCCCGGGGGAGGCAAGAGACCCAGTACTTC. This gives the protein CSVARGRQETQYF. V gene TRBV29-1 combines with J gene TRBJ2-5; D perhaps matches TRBD2 (6 bases). The CDR3 is made up of 13 amino acids. Trimming took 4 bases from V and 2 from J, leaving 11 bases between them. CDR1 and CDR2 from the germline V gene are SQVTM and ANQGSEA.

The chain uses TRBV5-1 and TRBJ1-3, with 9 bases fitting TRBD1. The V segment lost 4 bases and the J segment 3 bases; nucleotides outside the gene matches: 5. This CDR3 is 15 amino acids long. Germline CDR1 and CDR2: SGHRS and YFSETQ. The DNA for the CDR3 is TGCGCCAGCAGCCGGGACAGGGCTTTTGGAAACACCATATATTTT. Amino acids: CASSRDRAFGNTIYF.

The chain couples TRBV19 to TRBJ2-2, with TRBD1 as a possible D gene (6 bases). V was trimmed by 5 bases and J by 5 bases, leaving 9 bases between them. The CDR3 has 13 amino acids. Germline V gene sequence: CDR1 LNHDA, CDR2 SQIVND (reference sequence). The CDR3 DNA is TGTGCCAGTAGTGTACAGGGAACCGGGGAGCTGTTTTTT. Residues: CASSVQGTGELFF.

The chain has TRBV9 and TRBJ1-6; TRBD1 aligns across 7 bases. V lost 0 bases and J lost 8; bases outside the gene matches: 8. The CDR3 spans 16 residues. The V gene's germline CDR1 is SGDLS and CDR2 YYNGEE. CDR3 DNA sequence: TGTGCCAGCAGCGTAGGAGGCACAGGGGTTTATTCACCCCTCCACTTT. Protein sequence: CASSVGGTGVYSPLHF.

The rearrangement joins TRBV9 to TRBJ1-4; D uncertain. Deletions cut 0 bases from V and 3 bases from J, with 12 bases between. Germline assignment: CDR1 SGDLS and CDR2 YYNGEE. This CDR3 region has 16 residues. CDR3 DNA: TGTGCCAGCAGCGTAGACCACGGGTTGGCTAATGAAAAACTGTTTTTT. Translating gives CASSVDHGLANEKLFF.

In this sample, this clone turned up once. The chain employs TRBV2 and TRBJ1-2, with a tentative D call TRBD1 (6 bases). CDR1 SNHLY and CDR2 FYNNEI come from the germline V gene. This CDR3 is 16 amino acids long. Trimming removed 1 base from V and 2 bases from J, with 14 bases in between. CDR3 coding DNA: TGTGCCAGCAGTGAAGTCGGGGGGGGGCAGAACTATGGCTACACCTTC. It codes for CASSEVGGGQNYGYTF.

About this clone: A junction boundary mismatches the germline segment, possibly from a read error. This chain links TRBV7-7 with TRBJ2-7; D is unresolved. The CDR3 totals 15 residues. Germline assignment: CDR1 SSHAT and CDR2 FNYEAQ (reference sequence). CDR3 coding DNA: TGTGCTAGCAGCCGAGGAAGCTCTAGCTCCTACGAGCAGTACTTC. It encodes CASSRGSSSSYEQYF.

The chain joins TRBV4-3 to TRBJ2-1, with TRBD2 matching 13 bases. This CDR3 comprises 17 residues. With 4 bases clipped from V and 5 bases from J, the junction kept 8 bases outside the gene matches. Germline V gives CDR1 LGHNA, CDR2 YSLEER. This CDR3 reads CASSRILAGGPNNEQFF. The CDR3 nucleotides are TGCGCCAGCAGCCGAATACTAGCGGGGGGGCCAAACAATGAGCAGTTCTTC.

The V gene is TRBV9, the J gene TRBJ2-1; 14 bases map to TRBD2. Germline CDR1 reads SGDLS; CDR2 reads YYNGEE. V was clipped by 2 bases and J by 5 bases; unmatched bases: 0. The CDR3 runs to 15 residues. The CDR3 region has the DNA TGTGCCAGCAGCGTGGGACTAGCGGGGGACAATGAGCAGTTCTTC. Protein product: CASSVGLAGDNEQFF.

The chain is built from TRBV7-2 and TRBJ2-5, with D perhaps matching TRBD1 (6 bases). Trimming cost V 5 bases and J 2 bases, with 15 bases left between them. Germline values: CDR1 SGHTA, CDR2 FQGNSA. The CDR3 runs 15 residues. The CDR3 region is CASSHAPQGQETQYF. CDR3 DNA: TGTGCCAGCAGCCATGCCCCCCAGGGGCAAGAGACCCAGTACTTC.